This entry lists 23 T cell receptor beta chains sequenced from one sample in a study of T cells after yellow fever vaccination. TCRdb fed the 5' RACE reads into MiXCR, producing one record per CDR3 protein. The sample carries 200,000 to 300,000 distinct CDR3 sequences, over 3% recorded once. The sequencing here drew on PBMCs, taken 15 days after the yellow fever booster vaccination. The receptors were gathered from a man aged 18 to 29 who received the YFV17D yellow fever vaccine.

This clonotype has at least ten counts. The chain combines TRBV7-3 with TRBJ2-5, with 12 bases fitting TRBD2. After removal of 7 bases from V and 4 bases from J, the junction contained 16 bases not matched to a gene. The CDR3 sequence is 18 residues long. Germline V lookup: CDR1 SGHTA, CDR2 FQGTGA. The chain's CDR3 is CASTPGGLAGSVRETQYF. The CDR3 DNA sequence: TGTGCCAGCACCCCAGGAGGACTAGCGGGGTCCGTTCGAGAGACCCAGTACTTC.

The CDR3 reads CAWGGKSDSYNEQFF. CDR3 bases: TGTGCCTGGGGGGGGAAGAGCGACTCCTACAATGAGCAGTTCTTC. The chain recombines TRBV30 with TRBJ2-1; D perhaps matches TRBD2 (6 bases). CDR3 size: 15 residues. CDR1 is GTSNPN, CDR2 SVGIG, per germline (reference sequence). V lost 5 bases and J 0 bases, leaving 14 bases between the germline ends.

This clonotype was observed at least ten times. This rearrangement joins TRBV5-5 to TRBJ2-3; no reliable D call. The CDR3 loop spans 15 amino acids. Deletions cut 2 bases from V and 5 bases from J, with 15 bases between. Germline CDR1 reads SGHKS; CDR2 reads YYEKEE (reference sequence). This CDR3 is CASSFGFLGLDTQYF. The CDR3 nucleotides are TGTGCCAGCAGCTTCGGCTTCCTAGGATTAGATACGCAGTATTTT.

This chain connects TRBV5-1 to TRBJ1-2, with 10 bases aligning to TRBD1. CDR1 is SGHRS, CDR2 YFSETQ, per germline. The V and J ends lost 4 bases and 4 bases, in that order; junction bases with no gene match: 4. CDR3 length: 14 amino acids. The CDR3 sequence is CASSGQGGLYGYTF. Here the CDR3 DNA reads TGCGCCAGCAGCGGACAGGGGGGACTCTATGGCTACACCTTC.

Many counts were recorded for this clonotype. CDR3 bases: TGTGCCAGCAGTAGGTCGGGACAGGGTCCGCAGCCCCAGCATTTT. This sequence encodes CASSRSGQGPQPQHF. The rearrangement joins TRBV6-5 to TRBJ1-5; 9 bases align to TRBD1. The CDR3 is 15 residues long. V shed 5 bases, J shed 7 bases, and the junction held 9 bases outside the gene matches. The germline gives CDR1 MNHEY, CDR2 SVGAGI.

This clonotype was observed at least ten times. The rearrangement joins TRBV11-2 to TRBJ1-2; D remains ambiguous. From germline, CDR1 is SGHAT and CDR2 FQNNGV. V gave up 1 base and J gave up 2 bases, with 8 bases separating them. The CDR3 spans 14 residues. The CDR3 sequence: CASSLGAINYGYTF. In DNA form, the CDR3 reads TGTGCCAGCAGCTTAGGGGCGATAAACTATGGCTACACCTTC.

In its sample, this clonotype was seen a few times. CDR3 DNA: TGTGCCAGCAGCTCCGCTGGGGCCTCCGAGACCCAGTACTTC. Protein product: CASSSAGASETQYF. The chain uses TRBV7-9 and TRBJ2-5; tentative D call: TRBD1 (5 bases). Germline V gives CDR1 SEHNR, CDR2 FQNEAQ (reference sequence). Trimming took off 4 bases at V and 5 bases at J, with 14 bases between the two ends. The CDR3 runs 14 residues. The whole variable domain, filled in from reference TRBV7-9 and TRBJ2-5, reads DTGVSQNPRHKITKRGQNVTFRCDPISEHNRLYWYRQTLGQGPEFLTYFQNEAQLEKSRLLSDRFSAERPKGSFSTLEIQRTEQGDSAMYLCASSSAGASETQYFGPGTRLLVL.

Many counts were recorded for this clonotype. V is TRBV5-1 and J is TRBJ1-1; 8 bases line up with TRBD1. Germline V gene lookup returns CDR1 SGHRS and CDR2 YFSETQ. Trimming took 4 bases from V and 1 from J; bases not matched to a gene: 3. This CDR3 region has 14 residues. The CDR3 here is CASSPGTGNTEAFF. CDR3 nucleotides: TGCGCCAGCAGCCCCGGGACAGGGAACACTGAAGCTTTCTTT.

For this clonotype: This sequence may be a read error, since a much larger clone differs from it by one base. The gene calls are TRBV7-2 and TRBJ2-5; D remains ambiguous. The germline V and J ends were trimmed by 5 bases and 4 bases, with 11 bases remaining between them. Germline-derived CDR1 and CDR2 are SGHTA and FQGNSA. The CDR3 is 13 residues long. The CDR3 DNA follows: TGTGCCAGCAGCACGGTCCCCCTAGAGACCCAGTACTTC. Protein: CASSTVPLETQYF.

This clonotype was detected ten times or more. V gene TRBV20-1 combines with J gene TRBJ2-3, with 7 positions matching TRBD2. The V segment lost 1 base and the J segment 2 bases; nucleotides outside the gene matches: 15. The germline CDR1 and CDR2 sequences are DFQATT and SNEGSKA (reference sequence). CDR3 length: 18 residues. CDR3 amino acids: CSARGEHTERGTTDTQYF. The CDR3 DNA reads TGCAGTGCTAGAGGCGAACATACGGAGCGGGGAACCACAGATACGCAGTATTTT.

This clonotype was seen more than once but under ten times. The chain combines TRBV19 with TRBJ2-3; TRBD1 might be the D (6 bases). Germline values: CDR1 LNHDA, CDR2 SQIVND (reference sequence). This CDR3 contains 15 residues. Trimming removed 6 bases from V and 3 bases from J, with 16 bases in between. CDR3 in amino acids: CASRKTGSGTDTQYF. Here the CDR3 DNA reads TGTGCCAGTAGGAAAACAGGGTCCGGAACAGATACGCAGTATTTT.

This clonotype was detected ten times or more. The junction departs from the called germline gene at one end, perhaps through a read error. The chain uses TRBV7-2 and TRBJ2-1; 10 nucleotides line up with TRBD2. Germline V gene lookup returns CDR1 SGHTA and CDR2 FQGNSA. The length of the CDR3 is 15 residues. The DNA for the CDR3 is TGTGCCAGCAGCGTAGCGGGGGGCCTAGAAAATGAGCAGTTCTTC. Encoded protein: CASSVAGGLENEQFF.

There are many counts of this clonotype. This chain joins TRBV20-1 and TRBJ1-6; tentatively, D is TRBD1 (5 bases). Germline-derived CDR1 and CDR2 are DFQATT and SNEGSKA (reference sequence). This CDR3 comprises 16 residues. The ends were cut back, 5 bases at V and 8 bases at J, with 22 bases in the middle. CDR3 in DNA: TGCAGTGCTCTTCAGGGCGCCCGAGGTGGGGATTCACCCCTCCACTTT. Amino acids: CSALQGARGGDSPLHF.

This clonotype came up a few times. The rearrangement uses TRBV20-1 and TRBJ1-6; D not certain. CDR1 and CDR2 (germline): DFQATT, SNEGSKA (reference sequence). Trimming left V 6 bases short and J 8 bases short, with 23 bases between. The CDR3 loop spans 16 amino acids. In DNA form, the CDR3 reads TGCAGTGCACCTGAGGACGACGCCTTACCGTATTCACCCCTCCACTTT. This translates into CSAPEDDALPYSPLHF.

At least ten counts were recorded for this clonotype. V and J are TRBV7-2 and TRBJ2-3; maybe TRBD2 (5 bases). CDR1 is SGHTA and CDR2 is FQGNSA in the germline V gene. The V and J ends lost 5 bases and 1 base respectively, with 16 bases between them. This CDR3 contains 16 residues. The CDR3 sequence is CASSEASPGGTDTQYF. CDR3 nucleotides: TGTGCCAGCAGCGAAGCGAGCCCCGGGGGCACAGATACGCAGTATTTT.

This clonotype was observed many times. The chain carries TRBV4-1 and TRBJ1-1, with 12 bases matching TRBD1. From germline, CDR1 is MGHRA and CDR2 YSYEKL. V trimming: 3 bases; J trimming: 3 bases; junction bases outside the gene matches: 2. This CDR3 has 15 residues. The CDR3 loop is CASSQGQGADTEAFF. The CDR3, as DNA: TGCGCCAGCAGCCAGGGACAGGGGGCGGACACTGAAGCTTTCTTT.

The table lists this clonotype with many counts. The chain couples TRBV29-1 to TRBJ1-1, with 7 bases that match TRBD1. With 5 bases clipped from V and 10 bases from J, the junction kept 10 bases outside the gene matches. The CDR3 is made up of 12 amino acids. Germline V gene lookup returns CDR1 SQVTM and CDR2 ANQGSEA. CDR3 residues: CSVPYGQAGAFF. In nucleotides, the CDR3 is TGCAGCGTTCCCTACGGACAGGCCGGAGCTTTCTTT. The whole variable domain, filled in from reference TRBV29-1 and TRBJ1-1, reads SAVISQKPSRDICQRGTSLTIQCQVDSQVTMMFWYRQQPGQSLTLIATANQGSEATYESGFVIDKFPISRPNLTFSTLTVSNMSPEDSSIYLCSVPYGQAGAFFGQGTRLTVV.

The chain couples TRBV5-6 to TRBJ2-1; 8 bases are shared with TRBD1. The CDR3 totals 18 residues. Germline V lookup: CDR1 SGHDT, CDR2 YYEEEE. The V and J ends lost 3 bases and 0 bases, in that order; junction bases with no gene match: 11. Here the CDR3 reads CASSSPIQDRASYNEQFF. The CDR3 coding sequence is TGTGCCAGCAGCTCACCAATCCAGGACAGGGCCTCCTACAATGAGCAGTTCTTC.

This clonotype was detected ten times or more. The CDR3 region is CASSGLGNSNQPQHF. CDR3 bases: TGTGCCAGCAGTGGCCTAGGCAATAGCAATCAGCCCCAGCATTTT. The V gene is TRBV12-3 or TRBV12-4, the J gene TRBJ1-5; D remains unclear. V gave up 5 bases and J gave up 0 bases, with 11 bases separating them. The CDR3 runs to 15 residues.

This clonotype was seen many times. The gene calls are TRBV7-2 and TRBJ1-2; 8 nucleotides match TRBD1. Looked up from germline, CDR1 is SGHTA and CDR2 is FQGNSA. V shed 2 bases and J 5 bases; nucleotides not matched to a gene: 10. The CDR3 extends over 16 amino acids. The CDR3, as DNA: TGTGCCAGCAGCTTATCTGGCAGGGGGCCAGGATATGGCTACACCTTC. Amino acid sequence: CASSLSGRGPGYGYTF. Based on the CDR3 plus reference TRBV7-2 and TRBJ1-2, the full variable domain is GAGVSQSPSNKVTEKGKDVELRCDPISGHTALYWYRQSLGQGLEFLIYFQGNSAPDKSGLPSDRFSAERTGGSVSTLTIQRTQQEDSAVYLCASSLSGRGPGYGYTFGSGTRLTVV.

This clonotype occurred many times. The rearrangement uses TRBV20-1 and TRBJ1-5; perhaps TRBD1 as D (5 bases). The germline V gene has CDR1 DFQATT and CDR2 SNEGSKA (reference sequence). Trimming pared 6 bases from V and 0 bases from J, leaving 12 bases between. The CDR3 length is 14 residues. This chain's CDR3 is CSAQGFFSNQPQHF. In DNA, the CDR3 is TGCAGTGCCCAGGGATTTTTTAGCAATCAGCCCCAGCATTTT.

This clonotype was counted ten times or more. This chain connects TRBV20-1 to TRBJ2-3; maybe TRBD2 (6 bases). V shed 3 bases and J shed 3 bases, with 10 bases lying between them. The CDR3 runs to 13 residues. Germline CDR1 reads DFQATT; CDR2 reads SNEGSKA (reference sequence). The CDR3 region is CSASRGRTDTQYF. The CDR3 DNA follows: TGCAGTGCTAGTCGAGGGAGGACAGATACGCAGTATTTT.

This clonotype was counted ten times or more. The J gene is TRBJ2-5, the V gene TRBV7-2, with unresolved D. Between the trimmed V and J ends, which lost 5 bases and 1 base, there was a span of 5 bases. Per germline, CDR1 SGHTA and CDR2 FQGNSA. There are 12 residues in the CDR3. The CDR3 loop reads CASSRVQETQYF. Here the CDR3 DNA reads TGTGCCAGCAGCCGGGTCCAAGAGACCCAGTACTTC.